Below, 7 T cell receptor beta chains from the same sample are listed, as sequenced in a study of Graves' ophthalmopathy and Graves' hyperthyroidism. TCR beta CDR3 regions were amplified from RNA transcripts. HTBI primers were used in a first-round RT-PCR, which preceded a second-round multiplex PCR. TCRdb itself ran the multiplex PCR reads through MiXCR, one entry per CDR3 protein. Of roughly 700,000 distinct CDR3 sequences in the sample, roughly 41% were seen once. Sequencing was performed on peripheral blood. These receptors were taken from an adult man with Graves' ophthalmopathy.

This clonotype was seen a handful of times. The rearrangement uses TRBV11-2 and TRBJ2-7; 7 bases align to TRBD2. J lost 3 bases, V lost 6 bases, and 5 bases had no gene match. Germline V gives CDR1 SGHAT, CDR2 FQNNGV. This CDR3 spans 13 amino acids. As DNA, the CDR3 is TGTGCCAGCAGTCTAGCGGATTTCTACGAGCAGTACTTC. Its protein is CASSLADFYEQYF.

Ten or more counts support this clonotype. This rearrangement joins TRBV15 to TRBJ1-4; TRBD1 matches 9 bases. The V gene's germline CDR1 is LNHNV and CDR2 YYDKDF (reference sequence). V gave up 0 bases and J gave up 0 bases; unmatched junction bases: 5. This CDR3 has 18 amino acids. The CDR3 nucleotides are TGTGCCACCAGCAGAGAGGGACAGGGTCCACCAACTAATGAAAAACTGTTTTTT. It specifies CATSREGQGPPTNEKLFF.

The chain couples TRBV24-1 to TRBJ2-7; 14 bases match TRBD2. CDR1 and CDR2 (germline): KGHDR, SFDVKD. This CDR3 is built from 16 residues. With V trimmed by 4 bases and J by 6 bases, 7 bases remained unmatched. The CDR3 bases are TGTGCCACCAGTGACCCCGGGACTAGCGGGAGAATCGAGCAGTACTTC. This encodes CATSDPGTSGRIEQYF.

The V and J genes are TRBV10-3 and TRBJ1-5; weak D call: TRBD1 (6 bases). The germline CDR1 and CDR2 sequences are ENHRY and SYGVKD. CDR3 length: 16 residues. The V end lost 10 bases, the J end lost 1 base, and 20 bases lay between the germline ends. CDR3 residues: CATGDTDEQSNQPQHF. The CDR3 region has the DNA TGTGCCACCGGGGACACCGACGAGCAGAGCAATCAGCCCCAGCATTTT.

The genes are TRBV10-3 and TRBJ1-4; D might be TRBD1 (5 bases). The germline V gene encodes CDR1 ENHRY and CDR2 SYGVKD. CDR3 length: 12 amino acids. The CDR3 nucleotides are TGTGCGACAGAGGCAACTAATGAAAAACTGTTTTTT. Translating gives CATEATNEKLFF.

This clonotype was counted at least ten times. DNA of the CDR3: TGTGCCAGCAGTTCTTCACAGGGGAGGGAGACCCAGTACTTC. Translated, it gives CASSSSQGRETQYF. The chain links TRBV12-3 or TRBV12-4 to TRBJ2-5; D is perhaps TRBD1 (7 bases). V was clipped by 4 bases and J by 5 bases, with 14 bases between them. CDR3 size: 14 residues.

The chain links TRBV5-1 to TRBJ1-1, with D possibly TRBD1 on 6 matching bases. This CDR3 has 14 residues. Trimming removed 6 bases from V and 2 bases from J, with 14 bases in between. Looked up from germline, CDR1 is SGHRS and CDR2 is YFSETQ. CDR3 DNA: TGCGCCAGCATGGGGGGGGGCCGTAACACTGAAGCTTTCTTT. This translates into CASMGGGRNTEAFF.